Below, one T cell receptor beta chain is given with its context. The table lists this clonotype with many counts. Its antigen is still unknown. The input lacks base qualities; no much larger clone sits a single base away. This sample stems from a study of T-cell reconstitution after alpha-beta-depleted transplantation in children (dated by TCRdb to the mid-2010s). Context from the whole study: Using TCR repertoire profiling, the study followed T-cell immune reconstitution in a quantitative way in children after TCRalphabeta/CD19-depleted allogeneic hematopoietic cell transplantation.

Library method: PCR. Sequencing instrument: Illumina HiSeq 2500. To normalize quantification of the TCRbeta repertoire, the TCR libraries were built with molecular barcoding that relied on unique molecular identifiers. TCRdb took the public reads, trimmed them with fastp at Q25, ran MiXCR for clone calling and kept in-frame beta chains. Under each unique CDR3 protein, matching rows form one entry showing the most common genes and DNA. This sample has some 240,000 distinct CDR3 sequences in its table, and 9% to 10% of those were observed once. Around 5.1% of the sample goes to the ten largest clones. This receptor was identified in a human donor who donated a stem cell graft to a child with SCID. The material sequenced was PBMCs from the stem cell graft donor, taken from the stem cell graft.

The nucleotides are TGTGCCAGCAGTTACTCCGGCGGAACCCAAAACAATGAGCAGTTCTTC. Its protein is CASSYSGGTQNNEQFF. The chain is assembled from TRBV6-5 and TRBJ2-1, with an unclear D gene assignment. The CDR3 spans 16 residues, from the cysteine through the phenylalanine. This entry keeps only the CDR3 DNA: 48 bases, framed from base 1. Trimming at the junction amounts to 0 bases on V and 5 bases on J, and the germline ends lie 14 bases apart. Sequences MNHEY (CDR1) and SVGAGI (CDR2) are obtained from the germline V gene.